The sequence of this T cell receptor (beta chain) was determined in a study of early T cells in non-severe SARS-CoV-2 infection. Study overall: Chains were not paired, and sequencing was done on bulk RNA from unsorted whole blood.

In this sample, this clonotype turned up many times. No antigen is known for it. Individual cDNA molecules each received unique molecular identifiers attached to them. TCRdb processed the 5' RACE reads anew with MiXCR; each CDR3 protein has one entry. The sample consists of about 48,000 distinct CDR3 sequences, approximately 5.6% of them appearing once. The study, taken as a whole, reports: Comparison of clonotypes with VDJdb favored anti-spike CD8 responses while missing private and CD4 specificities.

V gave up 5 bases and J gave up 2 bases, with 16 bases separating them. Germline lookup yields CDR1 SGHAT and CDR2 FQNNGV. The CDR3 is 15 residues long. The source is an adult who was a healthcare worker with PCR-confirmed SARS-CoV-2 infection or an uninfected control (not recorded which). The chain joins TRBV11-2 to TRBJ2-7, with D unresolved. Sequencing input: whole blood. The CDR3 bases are TGTGCCAGCAGCCCCCGACCCGGCGGCCCCTACGAGCAGTACTTC. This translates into CASSPRPGGPYEQYF. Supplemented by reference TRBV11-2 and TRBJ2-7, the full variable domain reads EAGVAQSPRYKIIEKRQSVAFWCNPISGHATLYWYQQILGQGPKLLIQFQNNGVVDDSQLPKDRFSAERLKGVDSTLKIQPAKLEDSAVYLCASSPRPGGPYEQYFGPGTRLTVT.